This T cell receptor beta chain is from a study of beta chain features in type 1 diabetes. Findings and limits, study-wide: Naive, central memory and Treg TCRB repertoires appeared more alike in patients than in healthy donors. The study found moderately but significantly shorter TCRB CDR3s in all four CD4+ subsets of Type 1 diabetes patients.

V gave up 6 bases and J gave up 4 bases; unmatched junction bases: 9. This CDR3 comprises 14 residues. Per germline, CDR1 MDHEN and CDR2 SYDVKM. All of the isolated RNA was reverse transcribed, so expressed TCRB transcripts were sequenced. The method was immunoSEQ multiplex PCR; TCRdb's version includes in-frame clones alone and lacks a portion of them. The repertoire consists of 300,000 or so clones, with around 9% occurring once and the leading ten covering 0.9% to 1.1%. With regard to this clone: The antigen is undetermined.

Source material: central memory CD4+ T cells from blood. The chain recombines TRBV28 with TRBJ2-7; 7 bases line up with TRBD1. The sequence came from a young man with type 1 diabetes. The CDR3 here is CASSLWDSTYEQYF. CDR3 nucleotides: TGTGCCAGCAGCTTGTGGGACAGTACTTACGAGCAGTACTTC.